Listed here are 32 T cell receptor beta chains from one sample, sequenced in a study of shared clonotypes between healthy human individuals. TCRdb keeps only in-frame clones here, not all; method: immunoSEQ multiplex PCR. In the table there are more than 2,000,000 clones, over 90% of which are singletons. The sample comprised naive CD4+ T cells from PBMCs. The subset was: CD45RA+ positively selected. These receptors all stem from a man between 18 and 29 years old in good health. Some clones in this sample may be carry-over from other donors' samples.

The chain links TRBV5-4 to TRBJ1-1, with D perhaps matching TRBD1 (5 bases). The CDR3 has 12 amino acids. V gave up 4 bases and J gave up 5 bases, with 9 bases separating them. CDR1 and CDR2 from the germline V gene are SGHNT and YYREEE (reference sequence). The CDR3 nucleotides read TGTGCCAGCAGCATCCGACAGACTGAAGCTTTCTTT. It translates to CASSIRQTEAFF.

This chain joins TRBV4-1 and TRBJ1-6; the D is unclear. Per the germline V gene, CDR1 is MGHRA and CDR2 is YSYEKL. The ends were cut back, 1 base at V and 7 bases at J, with 14 bases in the middle. The CDR3 extends over 16 amino acids. This CDR3 is CASSQGVGGRNSPLHF. In DNA, the CDR3 is TGCGCCAGCAGCCAAGGAGTGGGAGGGAGAAATTCACCCCTCCACTTT.

The rearrangement links TRBV5-4 to TRBJ2-1; no definite D call. The V end was cut by 4 bases, the J end by 6 bases, with 17 bases between. Looked up from germline, CDR1 is SGHNT and CDR2 is YYREEE (reference sequence). CDR3 length: 15 amino acids. CDR3 residues: CASSNDKEATNEQFF. Written as DNA, the CDR3 is TGTGCCAGCAGCAACGACAAGGAAGCGACCAATGAGCAGTTCTTC.

This rearrangement joins TRBV5-1 to TRBJ2-7, with 9 bases lining up with TRBD1. V gave up 3 bases and J gave up 4 bases; unmatched junction bases: 8. This CDR3 comprises 15 residues. The germline CDR1 and CDR2 sequences are SGHRS and YFSETQ. CDR3 DNA sequence: TGCGCCAGCAGCTGGGGGGGACAGGGAGGATACGAGCAGTACTTC. It codes for CASSWGGQGGYEQYF.

The genes are TRBV28 and TRBJ2-7; D is ambiguous. The CDR3 has 15 amino acids. V lost 6 bases and J lost 6, with 21 bases in between. Germline CDR1 is MDHEN and CDR2 is SYDVKM. Written as DNA, the CDR3 is TGTGCCAGCAGCCCCGCTAGGGCTGGGCCGGGCGAGCAGTACTTC. Protein product: CASSPARAGPGEQYF.

The J gene is TRBJ2-5, the V gene TRBV7-3, with TRBD2 identical over 8 bases. V lost 5 bases, J lost 1 base, and 6 bases stayed unmatched. CDR3 size: 15 residues. Looked up from germline, CDR1 is SGHTA and CDR2 is FQGTGA. CDR3 sequence: CASSAAGGTQETQYF. The CDR3 nucleotides are TGTGCCAGCAGCGCGGCGGGAGGCACCCAAGAGACCCAGTACTTC.

This clone was recorded only once. V usage is TRBV14 and J usage is TRBJ2-2, with TRBD2 as a possible D gene (6 bases). The CDR3 totals 15 residues. V lost 9 bases and J lost 5, with 19 bases in between. Per the germline V gene, CDR1 is SGHDN and CDR2 is FVKESK. The DNA for the CDR3 is TGTGCCAGAACAAACCGGACTATTTCTACCGGGGAGCTGTTTTTT. It specifies CARTNRTISTGELFF.

The chain recombines TRBV9 with TRBJ1-3, with D unresolved. The CDR3 spans 15 residues. V was trimmed by 3 bases and J by 0 bases, leaving 10 bases between them. Germline values: CDR1 SGDLS, CDR2 YYNGEE. This CDR3 reads CASSGGGDSGNTIYF. CDR3 DNA sequence: TGTGCCAGCAGCGGGGGAGGTGACTCTGGAAACACCATATATTTT.

The chain has TRBV7-8 and TRBJ1-1; 7 nucleotides match TRBD1. Germline V gene data show CDR1 as SGHVS and CDR2 as FQNEAQ. V was pared by 0 bases and J by 0 bases, with 13 bases of the junction left unmatched. The CDR3 spans 19 residues. The CDR3 is CASSLAYWTGGDLNTEAFF. In nucleotides, the CDR3 is TGTGCCAGCAGCTTAGCGTATTGGACAGGAGGGGATCTGAACACTGAAGCTTTCTTT.

V usage is TRBV4-3 and J usage is TRBJ2-1; tentatively, D is TRBD2 (5 bases). Trimming took off 5 bases at V and 10 bases at J, with 12 bases between the two ends. Germline values: CDR1 LGHNA, CDR2 YSLEER. The CDR3 consists of 12 residues. CDR3 coding DNA: TGCGCCAGCAGCACCTACACGGGGGAGCAGTTCTTC. Protein: CASSTYTGEQFF.

This clone was seen more than once but under ten times. V usage is TRBV30 and J usage is TRBJ1-1; D uncertain. Germline-derived CDR1 and CDR2 are GTSNPN and SVGIG (reference sequence). V shed 1 base and J shed 7 bases, with 13 bases lying between them. This CDR3 comprises 13 residues. Here the CDR3 reads CAWSETPVGEAFF. DNA of the CDR3: TGTGCCTGGAGTGAGACGCCGGTTGGTGAAGCTTTCTTT.

This clone was observed once. The CDR3 region is CASSQPPREGSKNIQYF. The CDR3 DNA follows: TGCGCCAGCAGCCAACCCCCCCGGGAGGGGTCCAAAAACATTCAGTACTTC. V is TRBV4-1 and J is TRBJ2-4; 8 bases map to TRBD2. Germline CDR1 MGHRA, CDR2 YSYEKL. V lost 2 bases to trimming and J lost 2 bases; unmatched junction nucleotides: 8. The CDR3 runs to 17 residues.

The CDR3 DNA reads TGTGCCATCAGTGAGGGACAGGGAGGGGGCTACACCTTC. Its translation is CAISEGQGGGYTF. The chain combines TRBV10-3 with TRBJ1-2, with TRBD1 matching over 8 bases. This CDR3 spans 13 amino acids. Germline V CDR1 and CDR2: ENHRY, SYGVKD. After removal of 2 bases from V and 8 bases from J, the junction contained 4 bases not matched to a gene.

This clone was seen more than once but under ten times. This chain connects TRBV5-6 to TRBJ1-5; D gene unclear. The CDR3 totals 14 residues. V shed 4 bases and J shed 7 bases, with 15 bases lying between them. The germline V gene has CDR1 SGHDT and CDR2 YYEEEE. CDR3 nucleotides: TGTGCCAGCAGCCTAGGACCAACCGGGCAGCCCCAGCATTTT. Protein product: CASSLGPTGQPQHF.

CDR3 nucleotides: TGTGCCAGCAGTTTCTTCGGGACGGCCTCTGGAAACACCATATATTTT. It yields the protein CASSFFGTASGNTIYF. The J gene is TRBJ1-3, the V gene TRBV28; D might be TRBD1 (5 bases). This CDR3 region has 16 residues. The germline CDR1 and CDR2 sequences are MDHEN and SYDVKM. The V end was cut by 3 bases, the J end by 0 bases, with 12 bases between.

The genes are TRBV19 and TRBJ2-5; the match to TRBD1 covers 7 bases. The CDR3 extends over 14 amino acids. V lost 7 bases and J lost 5; bases outside the gene matches: 10. Germline CDR1 reads LNHDA; CDR2 reads SQIVND (reference sequence). CDR3: CASMGDSLGETQYF. As DNA, the CDR3 is TGTGCCAGTATGGGGGACAGCTTGGGCGAGACCCAGTACTTC.

This rearrangement joins TRBV6-6 to TRBJ1-3, with a tentative D call TRBD1 (6 bases). The CDR3 has 16 amino acids. CDR1 and CDR2 (germline): MNHNY, SVGAGI (reference sequence). Deletions cut 6 bases from V and 0 bases from J, with 15 bases between. CDR3 nucleotides: TGTGCCAGCAGGTCACCACAGGGATTCTCTGGAAACACCATATATTTT. Translating it yields CASRSPQGFSGNTIYF.

The CDR3 region is CASSGGQALGGQYF. The CDR3 DNA reads TGCGCCAGCAGTGGCGGGCAGGCCCTTGGCGGGCAGTACTTC. The genes are TRBV10-2 and TRBJ2-5; D is perhaps TRBD2 (5 bases). CDR1 and CDR2 from the germline V gene are WSHSY and SAAADI. This CDR3 has 14 amino acids. Trimming shortened V by 4 bases and J by 11 bases, and 20 bases separated the two germline ends.

The V call is TRBV15, the J call TRBJ1-1, with TRBD1 identical over 7 bases. The CDR3 runs 14 residues. Looked up from germline, CDR1 is LNHNV and CDR2 is YYDKDF (reference sequence). The ends lost 0 bases at V and 8 bases at J; junction bases unmatched: 6. This CDR3 is CATSRDTLTGEAFF. As DNA, the CDR3 is TGTGCCACCAGCAGAGATACCCTGACAGGGGAAGCTTTCTTT. Drawing the rest from reference TRBV15 and TRBJ1-1, the complete variable domain is DAMVIQNPRYQVTQFGKPVTLSCSQTLNHNVMYWYQQKSSQAPKLLFHYYDKDFNNEADTPDNFQSRRPNTSFCFLDIRSPGLGDTAMYLCATSRDTLTGEAFFGQGTRLTVV.

The V and J genes are TRBV7-2 and TRBJ2-7; 13 bases map to TRBD2. CDR1 is SGHTA and CDR2 is FQGNSA in the germline V gene. The CDR3 totals 14 residues. The V and J ends lost 1 base and 7 bases, in that order; junction bases with no gene match: 1. The CDR3 DNA follows: TGTGCCAGCAGCTTAGAACTAGCGGGAGGGGAGCAGTACTTC. Its translation is CASSLELAGGEQYF.

The chain couples TRBV28 to TRBJ1-2, with D unresolved. The V gene's germline CDR1 is MDHEN and CDR2 SYDVKM. Trimming took 3 bases from V and 9 from J, leaving 14 bases between them. This CDR3 has 13 residues. The CDR3 DNA follows: TGTGCCAGCAGTTTGGGCCAGCGACGAAGCTACACCTTC. This encodes CASSLGQRRSYTF.

The sample holds one count of this clone. The chain is built from TRBV2 and TRBJ2-7; the match to TRBD2 covers 8 bases. CDR1 and CDR2 from the germline V gene are SNHLY and FYNNEI. V lost 2 bases and J lost 6; bases outside the gene matches: 6. This CDR3 has 14 amino acids. DNA of the CDR3: TGTGCCAGCAGTGAATTAGCGGGACGGTCCGAGCAGTACTTC. Its protein product is CASSELAGRSEQYF.

The rearrangement uses TRBV6-5 and TRBJ2-5, with D possibly being TRBD2 (6 bases). TRBJ2-7 explains the end of the DNA better; the J call may be wrong. Germline CDR1 reads MNHEY; CDR2 reads SVGAGI. The CDR3 totals 15 residues. Written as DNA, the CDR3 is TGTGCCAGCAGGCCTGTCGGGACTGCCTCCTACGAGCAGTACTTC. Amino acid sequence: CASRPVGTASYEQYF.

V is TRBV28 and J is TRBJ1-2, with 10 bases identical to TRBD1. The germline CDR1 and CDR2 sequences are MDHEN and SYDVKM. CDR3 length: 14 amino acids. V lost 5 bases to trimming and J lost 7 bases; unmatched junction nucleotides: 7. The CDR3 nucleotides read TGTGCCAGCAGTCACGACAGGGGGCGCGGTGGCTACACCTTC. Its protein product is CASSHDRGRGGYTF.

The chain employs TRBV5-1 and TRBJ1-1; tentative D call: TRBD1 (5 bases). V was clipped by 4 bases and J by 1 base, with 17 bases between them. The CDR3 length is 16 residues. Germline V gene data show CDR1 as SGHRS and CDR2 as YFSETQ. The CDR3, as DNA: TGCGCCAGCAGCCTTCCGAATTCTGGGGGGAACACTGAAGCTTTCTTT. Protein sequence: CASSLPNSGGNTEAFF.

V usage is TRBV10-3 and J usage is TRBJ2-1; a weak D match, TRBD2 (6 bases). The CDR3 loop spans 15 amino acids. Trimming pared 4 bases from V and 3 bases from J, leaving 13 bases between. Per the germline V gene, CDR1 is ENHRY and CDR2 is SYGVKD. The CDR3 is CAISAGRALYNEQFF. The CDR3 bases are TGTGCCATCAGTGCCGGGAGAGCCCTCTACAATGAGCAGTTCTTC.

The rearrangement joins TRBV20-1 to TRBJ2-7; D is unresolved. Germline V gene data show CDR1 as DFQATT and CDR2 as SNEGSKA (reference sequence). CDR3 size: 11 residues. The V end was cut by 2 bases, the J end by 4 bases, with 6 bases between. The DNA of the CDR3 is TGCAGTGCTAGAATGGAGTACGAGCAGTACTTC. Residues: CSARMEYEQYF.

Only one count was recorded for this clone. The sample has other DNA sequences that encode this CDR3 too. The chain recombines TRBV7-3 with TRBJ2-3; 8 bases align to TRBD1. J lost 0 bases, V lost 4 bases, and 3 bases had no gene match. Germline V gene lookup returns CDR1 SGHTA and CDR2 FQGTGA. This CDR3 is built from 15 residues. The CDR3 protein is CASSSRQGSTDTQYF. Here the CDR3 DNA reads TGTGCCAGCAGCTCGCGACAGGGGAGCACAGATACGCAGTATTTT. The full variable domain, its missing parts supplied by reference TRBV7-3 and TRBJ2-3, is GAGVSQTPSNKVTEKGKYVELRCDPISGHTALYWYRQSLGQGPEFLIYFQGTGAADDSGLPNDRFFAVRPEGSVSTLKIQRTERGDSAVYLCASSSRQGSTDTQYFGPGTRLTVL.

The chain links TRBV7-9 to TRBJ2-3, with D tentatively TRBD2 (6 bases). This CDR3 has 13 residues. V was clipped by 0 bases and J by 9 bases, with 10 bases between them. Germline assignment: CDR1 SEHNR and CDR2 FQNEAQ (reference sequence). The CDR3 loop reads CASSLAGGRTQYF. The CDR3 DNA follows: TGTGCCAGCAGCTTAGCGGGGGGAAGGACGCAGTATTTT. Supplemented by reference TRBV7-9 and TRBJ2-3, the full variable domain reads DTGVSQNPRHKITKRGQNVTFRCDPISEHNRLYWYRQTLGQGPEFLTYFQNEAQLEKSRLLSDRFSAERPKGSFSTLEIQRTEQGDSAMYLCASSLAGGRTQYFGPGTRLTVL.

As concerns this clone: The same CDR3 also results from other DNA sequences found in this sample. The chain is built from TRBV19 and TRBJ1-5; weak D call: TRBD1 (6 bases). Germline CDR1 is LNHDA and CDR2 is SQIVND (reference sequence). V shed 7 bases and J shed 2 bases, with 15 bases lying between them. The CDR3 spans 15 residues. DNA of the CDR3: TGTGCCAGTACTAAAAGGGGGGGTGGCAATCAGCCCCAGCATTTT. It translates to CASTKRGGGNQPQHF.

This clone was counted once. The rearrangement joins TRBV5-6 to TRBJ2-1; the match to TRBD2 covers 11 bases. The CDR3 is made up of 17 amino acids. Trimming cost V 4 bases and J 3 bases; bases outside gene matches: 9. Germline V gives CDR1 SGHDT, CDR2 YYEEEE. The CDR3 DNA reads TGTGCCAGCAGCGGGGGCGTTGGGACTAGCGGCTACAATGAGCAGTTCTTC. This codes for CASSGGVGTSGYNEQFF.

V is TRBV2 and J is TRBJ2-2, with 9 bases matching TRBD1. The CDR3 length is 13 residues. Looked up from germline, CDR1 is SNHLY and CDR2 is FYNNEI. The ends lost 9 bases at V and 4 bases at J; junction bases unmatched: 3. The CDR3 nucleotides read TGTGCCAGTAGGACAGGGGTCACCGGGGAGCTGTTTTTT. Protein: CASRTGVTGELFF.